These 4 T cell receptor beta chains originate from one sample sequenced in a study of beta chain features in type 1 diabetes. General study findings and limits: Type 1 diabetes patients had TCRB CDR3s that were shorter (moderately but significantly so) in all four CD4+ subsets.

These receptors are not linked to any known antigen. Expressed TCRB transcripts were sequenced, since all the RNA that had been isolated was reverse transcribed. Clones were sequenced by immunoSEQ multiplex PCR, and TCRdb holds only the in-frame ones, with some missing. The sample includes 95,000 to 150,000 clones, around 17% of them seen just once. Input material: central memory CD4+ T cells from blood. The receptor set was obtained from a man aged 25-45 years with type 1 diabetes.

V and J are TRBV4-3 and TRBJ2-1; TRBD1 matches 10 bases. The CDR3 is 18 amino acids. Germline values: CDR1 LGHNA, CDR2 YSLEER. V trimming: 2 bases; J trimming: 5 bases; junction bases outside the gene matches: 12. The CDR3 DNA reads TGCGCCAGCAGCCAACCGACTGGACAGGGGGAAGGGGACAATGAGCAGTTCTTC. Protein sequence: CASSQPTGQGEGDNEQFF.

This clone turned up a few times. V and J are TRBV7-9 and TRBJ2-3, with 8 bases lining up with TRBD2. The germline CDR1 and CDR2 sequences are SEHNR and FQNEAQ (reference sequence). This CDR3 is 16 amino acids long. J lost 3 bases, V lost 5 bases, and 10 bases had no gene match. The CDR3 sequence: CASSPPPGGGTDTQYF. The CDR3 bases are TGTGCCAGCAGCCCCCCGCCGGGGGGGGGAACAGATACGCAGTATTTT.

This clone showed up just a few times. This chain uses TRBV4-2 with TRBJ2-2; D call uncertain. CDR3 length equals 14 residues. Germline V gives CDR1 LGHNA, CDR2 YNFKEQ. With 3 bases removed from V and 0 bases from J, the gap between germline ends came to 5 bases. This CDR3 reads CASSQVTNTGELFF. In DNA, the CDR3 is TGTGCCAGCAGCCAGGTGACGAACACCGGGGAGCTGTTTTTT.

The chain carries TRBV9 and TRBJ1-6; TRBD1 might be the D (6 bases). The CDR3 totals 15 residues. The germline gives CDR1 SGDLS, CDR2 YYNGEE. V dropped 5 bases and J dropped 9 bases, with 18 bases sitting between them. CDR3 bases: TGTGCCAGCAGTCTGGACGGGGGCCGGGGTTCACCCCTCCACTTT. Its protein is CASSLDGGRGSPLHF.